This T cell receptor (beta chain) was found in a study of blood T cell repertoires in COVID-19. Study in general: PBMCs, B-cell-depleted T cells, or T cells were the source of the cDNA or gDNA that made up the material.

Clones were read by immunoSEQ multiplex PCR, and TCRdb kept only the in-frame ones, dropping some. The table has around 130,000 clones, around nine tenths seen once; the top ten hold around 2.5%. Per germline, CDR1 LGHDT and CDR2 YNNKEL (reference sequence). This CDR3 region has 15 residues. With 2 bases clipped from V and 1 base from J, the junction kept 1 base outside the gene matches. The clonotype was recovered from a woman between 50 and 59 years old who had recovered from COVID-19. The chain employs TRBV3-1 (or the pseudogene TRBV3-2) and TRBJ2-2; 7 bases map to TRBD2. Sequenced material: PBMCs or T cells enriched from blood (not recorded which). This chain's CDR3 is CASSQPGGNTGELFF. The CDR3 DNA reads TGTGCCAGCAGCCAACCGGGGGGGAACACCGGGGAGCTGTTTTTT.